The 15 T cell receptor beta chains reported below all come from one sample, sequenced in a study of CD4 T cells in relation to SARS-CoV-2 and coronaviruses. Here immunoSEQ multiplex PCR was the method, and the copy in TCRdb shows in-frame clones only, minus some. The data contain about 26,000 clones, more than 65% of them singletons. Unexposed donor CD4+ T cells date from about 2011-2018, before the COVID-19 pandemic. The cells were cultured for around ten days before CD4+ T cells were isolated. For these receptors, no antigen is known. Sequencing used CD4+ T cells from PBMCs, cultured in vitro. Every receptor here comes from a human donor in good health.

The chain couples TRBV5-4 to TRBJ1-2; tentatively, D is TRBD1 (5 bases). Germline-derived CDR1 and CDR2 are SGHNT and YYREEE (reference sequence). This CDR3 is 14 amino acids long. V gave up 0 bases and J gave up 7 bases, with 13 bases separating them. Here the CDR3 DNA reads TGTGCCAGCAGCTTGGGGGGCAGGGATTCTGGCTACACCTTC. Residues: CASSLGGRDSGYTF. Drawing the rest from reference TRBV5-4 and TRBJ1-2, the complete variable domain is ETGVTQSPTHLIKTRGQQVTLRCSSQSGHNTVSWYQQALGQGPQFIFQYYREEENGRGNFPPRFSGLQFPNYSSELNVNALELDDSALYLCASSLGGRDSGYTFGSGTRLTVV.

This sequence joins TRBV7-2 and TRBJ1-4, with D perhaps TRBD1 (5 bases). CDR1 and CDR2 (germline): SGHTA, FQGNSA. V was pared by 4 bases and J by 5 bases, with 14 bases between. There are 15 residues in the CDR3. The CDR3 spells CASSSQGRPNEKLFF. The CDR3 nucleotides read TGTGCCAGCAGCTCCCAGGGTCGGCCGAATGAAAAACTGTTTTTT.

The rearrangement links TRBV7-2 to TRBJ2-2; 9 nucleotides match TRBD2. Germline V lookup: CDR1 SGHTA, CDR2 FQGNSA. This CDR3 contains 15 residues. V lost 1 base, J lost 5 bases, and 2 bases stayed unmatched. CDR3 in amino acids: CASSLGTSVTGELFF. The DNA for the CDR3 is TGTGCCAGCAGCTTAGGGACTAGCGTTACCGGGGAGCTGTTTTTT. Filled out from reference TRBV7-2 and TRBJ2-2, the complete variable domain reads GAGVSQSPSNKVTEKGKDVELRCDPISGHTALYWYRQSLGQGLEFLIYFQGNSAPDKSGLPSDRFSAERTGGSVSTLTIQRTQQEDSAVYLCASSLGTSVTGELFFGEGSRLTVL.

The CDR3 loop reads CASSRRTSGGTDTQYF. The DNA of the CDR3 is TGTGCCAGTAGTAGGCGGACTAGCGGGGGCACAGATACGCAGTATTTT. The J gene is TRBJ2-3, the V gene TRBV19; 12 bases align to TRBD2. The J segment lost 1 base and the V segment lost 4 bases, leaving 3 bases of the junction unmatched. The CDR3 consists of 16 residues. Germline lookup yields CDR1 LNHDA and CDR2 SQIVND (reference sequence).

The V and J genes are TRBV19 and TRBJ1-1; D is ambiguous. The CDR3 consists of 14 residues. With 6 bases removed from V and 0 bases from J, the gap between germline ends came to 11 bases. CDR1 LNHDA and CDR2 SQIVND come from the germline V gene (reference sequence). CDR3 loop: CASSLDGMNTEAFF. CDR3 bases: TGTGCCAGTAGCCTTGACGGAATGAACACTGAAGCTTTCTTT.

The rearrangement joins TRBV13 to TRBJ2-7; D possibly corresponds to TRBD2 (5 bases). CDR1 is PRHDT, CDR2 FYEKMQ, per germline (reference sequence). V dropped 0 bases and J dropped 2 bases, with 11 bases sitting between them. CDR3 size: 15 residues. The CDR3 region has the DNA TGTGCCAGCAGCTTAGGTACTCACGGGACCTACGAGCAGTACTTC. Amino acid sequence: CASSLGTHGTYEQYF.

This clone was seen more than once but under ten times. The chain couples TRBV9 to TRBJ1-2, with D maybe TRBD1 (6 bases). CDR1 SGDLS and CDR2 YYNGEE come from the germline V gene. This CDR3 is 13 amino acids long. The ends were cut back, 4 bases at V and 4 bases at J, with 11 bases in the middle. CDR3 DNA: TGTGCCAGCAGCCCCGAGGACAGCTATGGCTACACCTTC. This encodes CASSPEDSYGYTF.

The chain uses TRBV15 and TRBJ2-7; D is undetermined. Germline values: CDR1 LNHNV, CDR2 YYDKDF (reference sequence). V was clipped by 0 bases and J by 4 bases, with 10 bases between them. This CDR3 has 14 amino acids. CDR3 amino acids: CATSRDLGPYEQYF. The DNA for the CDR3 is TGTGCCACCAGCAGAGATTTGGGTCCATACGAGCAGTACTTC.

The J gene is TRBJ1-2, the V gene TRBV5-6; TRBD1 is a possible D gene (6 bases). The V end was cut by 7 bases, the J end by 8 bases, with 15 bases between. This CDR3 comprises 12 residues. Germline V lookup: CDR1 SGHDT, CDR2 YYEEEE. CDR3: CASGGGARGYTF. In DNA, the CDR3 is TGTGCCAGCGGTGGGGGGGCGCGAGGCTACACCTTC.

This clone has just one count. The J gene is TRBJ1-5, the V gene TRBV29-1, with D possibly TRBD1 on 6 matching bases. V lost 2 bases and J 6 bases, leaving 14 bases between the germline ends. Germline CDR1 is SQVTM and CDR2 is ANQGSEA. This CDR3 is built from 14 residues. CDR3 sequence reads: CSVERRQGFQPQHF. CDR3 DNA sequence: TGCAGCGTTGAACGGCGGCAGGGGTTTCAGCCCCAGCATTTT.

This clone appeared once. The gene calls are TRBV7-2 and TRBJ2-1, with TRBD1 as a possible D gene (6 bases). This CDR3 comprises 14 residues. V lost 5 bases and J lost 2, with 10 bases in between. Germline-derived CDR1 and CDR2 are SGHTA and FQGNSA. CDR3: CASSAGVPYNEQFF. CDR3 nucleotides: TGTGCCAGCAGCGCAGGGGTCCCCTACAATGAGCAGTTCTTC.

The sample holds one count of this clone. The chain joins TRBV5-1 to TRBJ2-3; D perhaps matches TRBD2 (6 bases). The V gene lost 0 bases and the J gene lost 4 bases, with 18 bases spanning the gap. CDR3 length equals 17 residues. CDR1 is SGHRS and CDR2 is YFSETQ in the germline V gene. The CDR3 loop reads CASSLGYGGGNADTQYF. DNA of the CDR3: TGCGCCAGCAGCTTGGGCTACGGAGGAGGGAACGCAGATACGCAGTATTTT.

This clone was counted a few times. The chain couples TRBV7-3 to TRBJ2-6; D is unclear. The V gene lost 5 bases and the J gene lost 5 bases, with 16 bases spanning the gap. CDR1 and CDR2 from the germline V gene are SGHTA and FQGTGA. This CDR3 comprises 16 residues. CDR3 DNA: TGTGCCAGCAGCCACCAAATAGAGCCCAGGGCCAACGTCCTGACTTTC. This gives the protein CASSHQIEPRANVLTF.

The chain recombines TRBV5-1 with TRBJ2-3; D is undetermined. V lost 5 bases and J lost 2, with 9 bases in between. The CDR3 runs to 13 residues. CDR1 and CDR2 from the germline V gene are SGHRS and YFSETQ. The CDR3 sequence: CASRWDYTDTQYF. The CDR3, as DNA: TGCGCCAGCAGGTGGGATTACACAGATACGCAGTATTTT.

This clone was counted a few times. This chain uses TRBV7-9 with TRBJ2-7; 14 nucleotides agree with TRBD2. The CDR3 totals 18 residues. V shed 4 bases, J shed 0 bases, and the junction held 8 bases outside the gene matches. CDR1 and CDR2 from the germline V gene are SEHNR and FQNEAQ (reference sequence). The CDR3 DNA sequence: TGTGCCAGCAGCTGGCCGAGACTAGCGGGGGGGAACTCCTACGAGCAGTACTTC. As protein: CASSWPRLAGGNSYEQYF.